What follows describes a single TCR beta chain. The input lacks base qualities; no much larger clone sits a single base away. This sample stems from a study of blood T cell repertoires in acute mononucleosis (dated by TCRdb to the early 2020s). In terms of the full investigation: Acute-phase samples, which represented the primary response, were collected within 2 weeks of symptom onset. In acute infection, YVL-BR-specific cells made up a mean of roughly 2.2% of blood CD8 T cells and GLC-BM-specific cells made up a mean of around 1.1%. The mean EBV load in blood was around 3.9 log10 genome copies per million B cells during acute infection, compared with 2.5 to 3 at convalescence. The investigation overall reported the following: Because only a fraction of each donor's blood was analyzed, sampling error might partly explain the low overlap between acute and convalescent clonotypes. In TCR repertoire selection for BRLF1 (YVL-BR), TCRalpha CDR3 motifs took on a dominant role, whereas TCRbeta played only a minimal one. With only a few donors in the cohort, group averages were based on very few individuals. Persistence into convalescence was observed for only roughly 9.2% of unique acute clonotypes, yet most of the response was made up by these persisting clonotypes, and the remaining acute clonotypes were seemingly replaced by new diverse de novo clonotypes.

The sample's time point, from its label and the paper: acute infectious mononucleosis, at clinical presentation within 2 weeks of symptom onset (visit 1). Over the course of primary infection, this study followed CD8 T cell responses against two immunodominant EBV epitopes, BRLF1 109 (YVL-BR) and BMLF1 280 (GLC-BM). Primary EBV infection was indicated by a positive serum heterophile antibody test and EBV viral capsid antigen-specific IgM. As a first step, magnetic positive selection (MACS) was used to enrich total CD8 T cells from the PBMCs. A FACSAria III was used to sort live CD3+ CD8+ tetramer+ cells to over 95% purity. A PE-conjugated tetramer loaded with the BRLF1 109-117 peptide was used for cell sorting. After tetramer sorting, TCR repertoires of EBV epitope-specific CD8 T cells were deep-sequenced directly ex vivo at acute infection and at convalescence. The donors were a few individuals between about 18 and 29 years old who had clinical acute infectious mononucleosis along with laboratory evidence of primary EBV infection. Heparinized peripheral blood was drawn at clinical presentation with mononucleosis symptoms and was drawn again about 6 months later. Ficoll-Paque density gradient centrifugation was used to isolate PBMCs.

Spanning cysteine to phenylalanine, the CDR3 consists of 13 amino acids. Kept here is only the CDR3 DNA, which spans 39 bases and is read in frame from base 1. At the junction V is shortened by 0 bases and J by 5 bases, with 9 bases in between. CDR1 and CDR2 are drawn from the germline V gene: SGHRS, YFSETQ. For TCR profiling, total RNA from no fewer than 8,000 sorted tetramer+ CD8 T cells was reverse transcribed into cDNA. CDR3 regions were amplified by PCR with primers annealing to V and J regions, adding unique molecular identifiers to track templates. Profiling of the TCRalpha and TCRbeta chains was done on the immunoSEQ platform, including the sequencing and error-correction standards of that platform. Under the source paper's analysis protocol: Clonal copy numbers were corrected for sequencing and PCR errors, and IMGT conventions were followed to define CDR3s. Only productive rearrangements were analyzed, using immunoSEQ Analyzer versions 2.0 and 3.0, with gene-pairing frequencies processed further in Microsoft Excel. Circos plots were used to display V-J pairings, and MEME together with a custom motifSearch program was used to find CDR3 motifs. The OLGA algorithm was used to calculate the probability of generation of TCR sequences. Clonotypes seen at both visits were called persistent; those seen only acutely were nonpersistent; those seen only at convalescence were de novo. A public TCR was defined as an amino acid clonotype used by more than one donor. What TCRdb holds here is the immuneACCESS table cut down to in-frame rearrangements. Part of the clones is not present; checked against another copy, under half of the missing clones reflect an unresolved V gene, and the others are unexplained. From that table come the V and J calls and clone size; the DNA was used to work out D and trimming. Within this sample are 6,500 to 7,500 clones, with 25% of them counted one time only. Clones ranked in the top ten supply around 26% of the sample.

The receptor's source is a woman under 30 with infectious mononucleosis caused by EBV. This receptor chain uses TRBV5-1 and TRBJ2-7, with an unclear D gene assignment. Sequencing was performed on EBV YVL epitope tetramer+ CD8+ T cells sorted from PBMCs, taken during acute infectious mononucleosis. The cell subset or site label, read with the paper, signifies: CD8 T cells binding a tetramer with EBV BRLF1 109-117 peptide (YVL-BR). The sequenced DNA is TGCGCCAGCAGCTTGGTCGAGAACCACGAGCAGTACTTC. This codes for CASSLVENHEQYF.